Presented here are 7 T cell receptor beta chains from one specimen sequenced in a study of blood T cell repertoires in COVID-19. Measured with immunoSEQ multiplex PCR; TCRdb has only the in-frame clones, and not every one. The sample holds roughly 100,000 clones; roughly 83% are singletons and the top ten take about 25%. The sequencing sample was made of peripheral blood. The receptors here all came from a human donor in a cohort sampled during active COVID-19.

The V gene is TRBV7-8, the J gene TRBJ1-1; 7 bases match TRBD1. CDR3 length equals 15 residues. CDR1 SGHVS and CDR2 FQNEAQ come from the germline V gene. The J segment lost 0 bases and the V segment lost 0 bases, leaving 1 base of the junction unmatched. The CDR3 DNA reads TGTGCCAGCAGCTTAGCGGGACAGTTGAACACTGAAGCTTTCTTT. Translation: CASSLAGQLNTEAFF. Looking up the rest from reference TRBV7-8 and TRBJ1-1 gives the full variable domain: GAGVSQSPRYKVAKRGQDVALRCDPISGHVSLFWYQQALGQGPEFLTYFQNEAQLDKSGLPSDRFFAERPEGSVSTLKIQRTQQEDSAVYLCASSLAGQLNTEAFFGQGTRLTVV.

V is TRBV7-9 and J is TRBJ1-1; no firm D call. From germline, CDR1 is SEHNR and CDR2 FQNEAQ (reference sequence). V lost 5 bases and J lost 3, with 13 bases in between. CDR3 length: 14 residues. The CDR3 spells CASSKGRGHTEAFF. The CDR3 region has the DNA TGTGCCAGCAGCAAAGGACGTGGGCACACTGAAGCTTTCTTT.

V usage is TRBV30 and J usage is TRBJ2-3; D is possibly TRBD2 (5 bases). Trimming left V 0 bases short and J 4 bases short, with 11 bases between. This CDR3 region has 14 residues. Germline V CDR1 and CDR2: GTSNPN, SVGIG (reference sequence). CDR3 sequence: CAWSVGGSSDTQYF. As DNA, the CDR3 is TGTGCCTGGAGTGTCGGTGGGAGTTCAGATACGCAGTATTTT.

In its sample, this clone was seen once. The V and J genes are TRBV5-1 and TRBJ2-3; 8 bases match TRBD1. The CDR3 contains 15 residues. The germline V gene has CDR1 SGHRS and CDR2 YFSETQ. V lost 5 bases to trimming and J lost 1 base; unmatched junction nucleotides: 6. CDR3 in DNA: TGCGCCAGCAGACCAGGACAGGGTCGCACAGATACGCAGTATTTT. This codes for CASRPGQGRTDTQYF.

The chain joins TRBV11-2 to TRBJ1-6; D is perhaps TRBD1 (5 bases). Germline assignment: CDR1 SGHAT and CDR2 FQNNGV. The CDR3 runs 15 residues. Trimming cost V 5 bases and J 8 bases, with 16 bases left between them. CDR3 sequence: CASSPRTWDDSPLHF. CDR3 DNA: TGTGCCAGCAGCCCACGGACATGGGATGATTCACCCCTCCACTTT.

This clone was seen more than once but under ten times. The chain links TRBV5-3 to TRBJ2-7; 8 bases match TRBD2. TRBV5-3 is recorded as an ORF, its role being uncertain. Losses at the gene ends were 4 bases for V and 4 bases for J; bases not matched to a gene: 10. The CDR3 is made up of 15 amino acids. The CDR3 loop is CARSSVGRGGYEQYF. The DNA for the CDR3 is TGTGCCAGAAGCAGCGTGGGACGGGGGGGTTACGAGCAGTACTTC.

This clone has a single count. The chain has TRBV4-1 and TRBJ2-1; 7 bases match TRBD2. The CDR3 is made up of 15 amino acids. The trim removed 4 bases at V and 5 bases at J, leaving 8 bases unmatched. The germline CDR1 and CDR2 sequences are MGHRA and YSYEKL. CDR3 sequence (DNA): TGCGCCAGCAGCCGGGGAAGCGGGACGAACAATGAGCAGTTCTTC. This codes for CASSRGSGTNNEQFF.